This T cell receptor beta chain was found in a study of OX40 agonist ivuxolimab in advanced cancers. Overall study context: Antecedent anti-PD-1, anti-PD-L1 or anti-CTLA-4 therapy was permissible, with around 40% having received some.

V was clipped by 6 bases and J by 5 bases, with 14 bases between them. Per germline, CDR1 ENHRY and CDR2 SYGVKD. CDR3 length: 14 amino acids. Sequencing used immunoSEQ multiplex PCR; TCRdb keeps in-frame clones, though not all of them. In the table there are some 49,000 clones, roughly 79% of which are singletons. This specimen was CD4+ or CD8+ T cells sorted from blood, taken in a trial of the OX40 agonist ivuxolimab. The chain recombines TRBV10-3 with TRBJ2-1; the D gene is possibly TRBD1 (6 bases). This TCR came from an adult with an advanced solid tumor such as melanoma, head and neck, liver or kidney cancer. Here the CDR3 DNA reads TGTGCCATCAGGCGGACAGTTGGGGACAATGAGCAGTTCTTC. It encodes CAIRRTVGDNEQFF.